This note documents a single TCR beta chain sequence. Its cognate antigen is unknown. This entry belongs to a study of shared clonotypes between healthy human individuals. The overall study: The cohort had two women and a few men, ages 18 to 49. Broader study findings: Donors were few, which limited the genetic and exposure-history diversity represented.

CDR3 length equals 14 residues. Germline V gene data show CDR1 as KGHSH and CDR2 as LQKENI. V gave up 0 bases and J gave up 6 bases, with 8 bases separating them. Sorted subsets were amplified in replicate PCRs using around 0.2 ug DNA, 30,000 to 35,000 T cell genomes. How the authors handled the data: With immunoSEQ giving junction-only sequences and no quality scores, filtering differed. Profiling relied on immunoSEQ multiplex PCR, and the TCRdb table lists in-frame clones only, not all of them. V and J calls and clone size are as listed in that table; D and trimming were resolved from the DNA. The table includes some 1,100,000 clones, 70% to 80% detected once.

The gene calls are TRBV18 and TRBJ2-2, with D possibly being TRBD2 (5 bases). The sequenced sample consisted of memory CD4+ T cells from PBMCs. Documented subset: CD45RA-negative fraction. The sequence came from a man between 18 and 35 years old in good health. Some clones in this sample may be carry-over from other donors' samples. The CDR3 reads CASSPPRAAGELFF. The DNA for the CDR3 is TGTGCCAGCTCACCACCGCGAGCGGCCGGGGAGCTGTTTTTT.